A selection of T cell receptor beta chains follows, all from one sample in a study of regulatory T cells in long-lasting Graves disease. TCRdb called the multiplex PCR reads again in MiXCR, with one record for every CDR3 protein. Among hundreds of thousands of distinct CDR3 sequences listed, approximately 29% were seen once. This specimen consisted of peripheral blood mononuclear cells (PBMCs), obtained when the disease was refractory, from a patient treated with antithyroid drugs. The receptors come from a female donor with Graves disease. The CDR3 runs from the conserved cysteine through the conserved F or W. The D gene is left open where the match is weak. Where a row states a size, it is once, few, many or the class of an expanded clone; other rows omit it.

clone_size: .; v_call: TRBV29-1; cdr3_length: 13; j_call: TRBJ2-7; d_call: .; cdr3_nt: TGCAGCGTTGAAGATCGGGCAGACTACGAGCAGTACTTC; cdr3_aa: CSVEDRADYEQYF
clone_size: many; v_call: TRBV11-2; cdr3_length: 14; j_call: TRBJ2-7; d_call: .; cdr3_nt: TGTGCCAGCAGCTTAGATGCATTCTCCTACGAGCAGTACTTC; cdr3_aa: CASSLDAFSYEQYF
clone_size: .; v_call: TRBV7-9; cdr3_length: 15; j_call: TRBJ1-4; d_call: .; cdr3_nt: TGTGCCAGCAGCTTAGACAGGGAGTCTAATGAAAAACTGTTTTTT; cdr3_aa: CASSLDRESNEKLFF
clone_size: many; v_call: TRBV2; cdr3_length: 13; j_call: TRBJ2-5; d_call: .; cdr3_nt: TGTGCCAGCGGTTTCGGGCGGCTAGAGACCCAGTACTTC; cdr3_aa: CASGFGRLETQYF
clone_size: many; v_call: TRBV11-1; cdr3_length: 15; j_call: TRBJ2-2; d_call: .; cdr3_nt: TGTGCCAGCAGCTTAAGGCTTACGAACACCGGGGAGCTGTTTTTT; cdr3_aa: CASSLRLTNTGELFF
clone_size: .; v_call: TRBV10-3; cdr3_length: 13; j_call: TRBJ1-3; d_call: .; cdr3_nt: TGTGCCATCAGGAACAGGCAGGGAAACACCATATATTTT; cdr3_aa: CAIRNRQGNTIYF
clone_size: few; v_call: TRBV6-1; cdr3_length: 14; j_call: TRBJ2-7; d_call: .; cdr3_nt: TGTGCCTTATCCCCGGACACGAAGGACTACGAGCAGTACTTC; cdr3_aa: CALSPDTKDYEQYF
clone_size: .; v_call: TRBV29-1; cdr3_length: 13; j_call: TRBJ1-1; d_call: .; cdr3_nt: TGCAGCGTTCTGGAGTCGACACCCACTGAAGCTTTCTTT; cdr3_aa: CSVLESTPTEAFF
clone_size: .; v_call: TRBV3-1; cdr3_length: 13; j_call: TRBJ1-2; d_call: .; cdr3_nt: TGTGCCAGCAGCCAAGACAACCTCTATGGCTACACCTTC; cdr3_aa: CASSQDNLYGYTF
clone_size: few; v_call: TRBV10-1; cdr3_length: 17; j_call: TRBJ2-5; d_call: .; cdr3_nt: TGCGCCAGCAGTGAGTCGACTCCAGCGGGTTACCAAGAGACCCAGTACTTC; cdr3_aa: CASSESTPAGYQETQYF
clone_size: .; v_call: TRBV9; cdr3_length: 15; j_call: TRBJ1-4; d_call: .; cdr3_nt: TGTGCCAGCAGCCCTACAGGGATAGGGAATGAAAAACTGTTTTTT; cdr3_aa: CASSPTGIGNEKLFF
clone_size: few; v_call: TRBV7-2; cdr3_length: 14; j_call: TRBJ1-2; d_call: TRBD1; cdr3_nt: TGTGCCAGCAGCTTAGGCAGGGGGCAATCTGGCTACACCTTC; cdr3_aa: CASSLGRGQSGYTF
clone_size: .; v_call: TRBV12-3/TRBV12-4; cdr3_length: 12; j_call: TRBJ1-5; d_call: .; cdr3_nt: TGTGCCAGCAGTTTGGTTAATCAGCCCCAGCGTTTT; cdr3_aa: CASSLVNQPQRF